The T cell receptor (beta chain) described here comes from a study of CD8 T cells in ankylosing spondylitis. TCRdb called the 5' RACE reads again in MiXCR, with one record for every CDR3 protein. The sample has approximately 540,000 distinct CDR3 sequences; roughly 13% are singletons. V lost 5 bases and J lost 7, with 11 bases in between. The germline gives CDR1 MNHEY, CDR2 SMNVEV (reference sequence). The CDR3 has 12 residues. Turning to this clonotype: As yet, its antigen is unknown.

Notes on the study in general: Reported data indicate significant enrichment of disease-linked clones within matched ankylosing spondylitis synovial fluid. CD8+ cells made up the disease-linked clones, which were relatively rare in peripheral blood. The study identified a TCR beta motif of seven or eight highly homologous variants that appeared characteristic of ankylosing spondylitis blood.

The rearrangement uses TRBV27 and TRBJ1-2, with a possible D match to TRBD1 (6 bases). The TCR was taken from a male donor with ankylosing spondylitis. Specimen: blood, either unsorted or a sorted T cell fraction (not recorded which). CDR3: CASSNYRAGYTF. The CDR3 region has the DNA TGTGCCAGCAGTAACTACAGGGCTGGCTACACCTTC.